These T cell receptor beta chains were read from a single sample in a study of blood T cell repertoires in COVID-19. Only in-frame clones appear in the TCRdb table, and some are missing; sequencing was by immunoSEQ multiplex PCR. Of about 310,000 clones in the sample, over 80% were seen once. Input material: PBMCs or T cells enriched from blood (not recorded which). These receptors came from a young woman who had recovered from COVID-19. Each CDR3 is given with its conserved first and last residue. D genes are given only for firm matches. Clone size is given for some rows only: seen once, a few or many times, or a class if the clone is expanded.

d_gene: TRBD2; v_gene: TRBV28; j_gene: TRBJ2-3; abundance: .; CDR3aa: CAGRSAGDALGTQYF; CDR3nt: TGTGCCGGTCGGAGTGCGGGAGACGCTCTTGGTACGCAGTATTTT
d_gene: .; v_gene: TRBV2; j_gene: TRBJ1-6; abundance: once; CDR3aa: CASKPSSYNSPLHF; CDR3nt: TGTGCCAGTAAGCCGAGCTCCTATAATTCACCCCTCCACTTT
d_gene: TRBD2; v_gene: TRBV2; j_gene: TRBJ2-3; abundance: .; CDR3aa: CASSDPGLADTDTQYF; CDR3nt: TGTGCCAGCAGTGACCCGGGACTAGCGGATACAGATACGCAGTATTTT
d_gene: TRBD2; v_gene: TRBV19; j_gene: TRBJ2-7; abundance: .; CDR3aa: CASMGTSGVSYEQYF; CDR3nt: TGTGCCAGTATGGGGACTAGTGGGGTCTCCTACGAGCAGTACTTC
d_gene: .; v_gene: TRBV12-3/TRBV12-4; j_gene: TRBJ2-1; abundance: .; CDR3aa: CASRLANEQFF; CDR3nt: TGTGCCAGCAGACTAGCCAATGAGCAGTTCTTC
d_gene: .; v_gene: TRBV24-1; j_gene: TRBJ2-5; abundance: .; CDR3aa: CATSDGAEETQYF; CDR3nt: TGTGCCACCAGTGATGGGGCCGAAGAGACCCAGTACTTC
d_gene: TRBD1; v_gene: TRBV9; j_gene: TRBJ2-2; abundance: .; CDR3aa: CASSRGQGWLGELFF; CDR3nt: TGTGCCAGCAGCCGAGGACAGGGTTGGTTGGGGGAGCTGTTTTTT
d_gene: .; v_gene: TRBV13; j_gene: TRBJ1-1; abundance: .; CDR3aa: CASSFYRGSTEAFF; CDR3nt: TGTGCCAGCAGCTTTTACCGAGGGAGCACTGAAGCTTTCTTT
d_gene: .; v_gene: TRBV27; j_gene: TRBJ2-3; abundance: .; CDR3aa: CASSSRTSTDTQYF; CDR3nt: TGTGCCAGCAGTTCCCGGACTAGCACAGATACGCAGTATTTT
d_gene: TRBD2; v_gene: TRBV30; j_gene: TRBJ2-7; abundance: .; CDR3aa: CAWREGLAAFNF; CDR3nt: TGTGCCTGGAGGGAAGGACTAGCGGCATTCAACTTC
d_gene: TRBD1; v_gene: TRBV28; j_gene: TRBJ1-2; abundance: .; CDR3aa: CASSEGQNNYGYTF; CDR3nt: TGTGCCAGCTCTGAGGGACAGAATAACTATGGCTACACCTTC
d_gene: .; v_gene: TRBV11-1; j_gene: TRBJ2-1; abundance: .; CDR3aa: CASSLGVEQFF; CDR3nt: TGTGCCAGCAGCTTAGGCGTTGAGCAGTTCTTC